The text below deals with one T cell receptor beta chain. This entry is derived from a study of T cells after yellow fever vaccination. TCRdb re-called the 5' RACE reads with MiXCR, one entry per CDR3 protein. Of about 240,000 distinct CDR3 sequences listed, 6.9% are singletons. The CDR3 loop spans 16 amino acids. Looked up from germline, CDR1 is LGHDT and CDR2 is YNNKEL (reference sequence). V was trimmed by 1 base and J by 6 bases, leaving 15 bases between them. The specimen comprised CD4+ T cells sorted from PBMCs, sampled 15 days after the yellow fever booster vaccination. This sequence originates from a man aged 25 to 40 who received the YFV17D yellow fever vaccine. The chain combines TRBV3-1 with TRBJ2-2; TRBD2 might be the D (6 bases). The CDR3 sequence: CASSQALAGPAGELFF. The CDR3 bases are TGTGCCAGCAGCCAAGCACTAGCAGGGCCGGCCGGGGAGCTGTTTTTT.